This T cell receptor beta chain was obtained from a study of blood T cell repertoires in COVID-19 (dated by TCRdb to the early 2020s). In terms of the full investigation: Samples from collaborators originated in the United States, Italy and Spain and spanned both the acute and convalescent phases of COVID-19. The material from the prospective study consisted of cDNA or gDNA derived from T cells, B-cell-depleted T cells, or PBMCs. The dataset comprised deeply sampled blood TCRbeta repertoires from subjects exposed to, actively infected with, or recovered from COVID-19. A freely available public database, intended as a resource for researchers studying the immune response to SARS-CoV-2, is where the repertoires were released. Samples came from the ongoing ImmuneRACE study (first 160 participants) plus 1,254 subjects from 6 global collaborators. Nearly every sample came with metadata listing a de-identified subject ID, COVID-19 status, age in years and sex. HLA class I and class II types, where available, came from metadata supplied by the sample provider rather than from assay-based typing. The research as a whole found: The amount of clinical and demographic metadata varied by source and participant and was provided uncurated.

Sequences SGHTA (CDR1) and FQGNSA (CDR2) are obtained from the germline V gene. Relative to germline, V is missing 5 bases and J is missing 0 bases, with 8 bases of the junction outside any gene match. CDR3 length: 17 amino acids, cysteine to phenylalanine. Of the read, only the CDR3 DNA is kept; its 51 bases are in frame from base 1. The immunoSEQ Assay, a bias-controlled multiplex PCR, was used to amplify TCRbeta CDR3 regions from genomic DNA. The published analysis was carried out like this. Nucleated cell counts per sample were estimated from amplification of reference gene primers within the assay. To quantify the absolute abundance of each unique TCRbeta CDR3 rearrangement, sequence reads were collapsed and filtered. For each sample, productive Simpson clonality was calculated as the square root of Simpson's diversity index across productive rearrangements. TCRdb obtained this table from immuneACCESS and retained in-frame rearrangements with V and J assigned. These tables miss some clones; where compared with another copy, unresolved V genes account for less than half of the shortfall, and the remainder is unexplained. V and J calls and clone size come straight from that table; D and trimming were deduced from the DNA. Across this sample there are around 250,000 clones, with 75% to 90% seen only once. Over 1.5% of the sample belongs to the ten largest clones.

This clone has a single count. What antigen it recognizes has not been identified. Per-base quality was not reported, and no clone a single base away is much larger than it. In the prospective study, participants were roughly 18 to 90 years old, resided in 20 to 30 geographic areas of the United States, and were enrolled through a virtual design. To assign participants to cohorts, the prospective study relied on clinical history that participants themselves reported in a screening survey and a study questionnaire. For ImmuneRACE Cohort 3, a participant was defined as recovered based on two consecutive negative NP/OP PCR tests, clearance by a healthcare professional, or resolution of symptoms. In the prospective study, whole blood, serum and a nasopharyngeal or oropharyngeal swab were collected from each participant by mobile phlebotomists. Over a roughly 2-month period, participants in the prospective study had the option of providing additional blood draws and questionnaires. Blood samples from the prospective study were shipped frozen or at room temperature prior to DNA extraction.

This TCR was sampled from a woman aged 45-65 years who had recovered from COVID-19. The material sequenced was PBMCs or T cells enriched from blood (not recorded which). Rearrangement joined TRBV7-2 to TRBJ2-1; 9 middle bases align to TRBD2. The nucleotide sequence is TGTGCCAGCAGCGCCGGGACTAGCTTCTACTCCTACAATGAGCAGTTCTTC. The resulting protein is CASSAGTSFYSYNEQFF.